Below are 19 T cell receptor beta chains sequenced from a single sample in a study of human T cells and chemical hapten exposure. MiXCR, run by TCRdb on the RACE reads, gives a single entry per CDR3 protein. The sample includes tens of thousands of distinct CDR3 sequences, over 8% seen only once; the top ten take 11% to 15%. As to time point: pre-sensitization, week 0. The treatment was: therapeutic diphenylcyclopropenone sensitization with weekly scalp DPC. Sequenced here: whole blood, sampled in connection with sensitization to the hapten diphenylcyclopropenone (DPC). These receptor sequences come from a woman between 40 and 50 years old with alopecia areata. Some clones in this sample may be carry-over from other donors' samples.

This clonotype was counted only a few times. The chain is built from TRBV7-6 and TRBJ1-3, with D perhaps TRBD1 (5 bases). Germline V lookup: CDR1 SGHVS, CDR2 FNYEAQ. The CDR3 is made up of 14 amino acids. The V end lost 5 bases, the J end lost 5 bases, and 13 bases lay between the germline ends. The CDR3 coding sequence is TGTGCCAGCAGCGCCGGGACCGACCGAAACACCATATATTTT. Residues: CASSAGTDRNTIYF.

This rearrangement joins TRBV14 to TRBJ1-3; D remains ambiguous. Germline assignment: CDR1 SGHDN and CDR2 FVKESK. The CDR3 spans 15 residues. V was pared by 1 base and J by 0 bases, with 7 bases between. This chain's CDR3 is CASSQGVRSGNTIYF. The CDR3 nucleotides read TGTGCCAGCAGCCAAGGGGTCCGCTCTGGAAACACCATATATTTT.

This clonotype was detected ten times or more. V and J are TRBV2 and TRBJ1-2, with D uncertain. V lost 8 bases to trimming and J lost 2 bases, with 21 bases between them. The CDR3 length is 16 residues. Germline V lookup: CDR1 SNHLY, CDR2 FYNNEI. CDR3 region: CASSRQANTPNYGYTF. For the CDR3, the DNA is TGTGCCAGCTCTCGGCAGGCGAACACCCCAAACTATGGCTACACCTTC. Looking up the rest from reference TRBV2 and TRBJ1-2 gives the full variable domain: EPEVTQTPSHQVTQMGQEVILRCVPISNHLYFYWYRQILGQKVEFLVSFYNNEISEKSEIFDDQFSVERPDGSNFTLKIRSTKLEDSAMYFCASSRQANTPNYGYTFGSGTRLTVV.

About this clonotype itself: One base away lies a much larger clone, so this may be a sequencing read error. The V call is TRBV3-1, the J call TRBJ2-6, with D perhaps TRBD1 (5 bases). Germline CDR1 and CDR2: LGHDT and YNNKEL (reference sequence). V lost 4 bases and J lost 3, with 10 bases in between. This CDR3 region has 15 residues. This CDR3 reads CASSPTGLGANVLTF. The CDR3 DNA sequence: TGTGCCAGCAGCCCAACAGGCCTTGGGGCCAACGTCCTGACTTTC.

This clonotype was detected many times. The gene calls are TRBV6-1 and TRBJ1-1; maybe TRBD1 (5 bases). Trimming left V 7 bases short and J 1 base short, with 13 bases between. CDR1 is MNHNS, CDR2 SASEGT, per germline. The CDR3 is made up of 14 amino acids. DNA of the CDR3: TGTGCCAGCACCCGGGACGGCCAGAACACTGAAGCTTTCTTT. Translated: CASTRDGQNTEAFF.

This clonotype was seen at least ten times. The chain uses TRBV12-3 or TRBV12-4 and TRBJ1-4; D remains unclear. The germline V and J ends were trimmed by 5 bases and 3 bases, with 10 bases remaining between them. The CDR3 consists of 14 residues. This CDR3 reads CASSKLGSNEKLFF. In DNA form, the CDR3 reads TGTGCCAGCAGTAAACTGGGATCTAATGAAAAACTGTTTTTT.

The gene calls are TRBV3-1 and TRBJ2-3, with a weak D call TRBD1 (6 bases). From germline, CDR1 is LGHDT and CDR2 YNNKEL (reference sequence). Deletions cut 5 bases from V and 4 bases from J, with 13 bases between. This CDR3 is 14 amino acids long. The CDR3 DNA reads as TGTGCCAGCAGCACACAGGGTTTTGCAGATACGCAGTATTTT. Its translation: CASSTQGFADTQYF.

This clonotype was recorded only once. The chain links TRBV7-2 to TRBJ2-3, with TRBD2 as a possible D gene (7 bases). The CDR3 is 16 amino acids. The germline V gene encodes CDR1 SGHTA and CDR2 FQGNSA. With 6 bases removed from V and 0 bases from J, the gap between germline ends came to 16 bases. CDR3 sequence (DNA): TGTGCCAGCAGTACAAGGGGGGGCCGGAGCACAGATACGCAGTATTTT. It encodes CASSTRGGRSTDTQYF. Drawing the rest from reference TRBV7-2 and TRBJ2-3, the complete variable domain is GAGVSQSPSNKVTEKGKDVELRCDPISGHTALYWYRQSLGQGLEFLIYFQGNSAPDKSGLPSDRFSAERTGGSVSTLTIQRTQQEDSAVYLCASSTRGGRSTDTQYFGPGTRLTVL.

This clonotype appeared many times. Written as DNA, the CDR3 is TGTGCCAGCAGCCAAGGTTACGAGCAGTACTTC. As protein: CASSQGYEQYF. V is TRBV3-1 and J is TRBJ2-7, with D hard to call. Trimming took 1 base from V and 4 from J, leaving 2 bases between them. CDR3 size: 11 residues. Germline-derived CDR1 and CDR2 are LGHDT and YNNKEL (reference sequence).

This clonotype was counted at least ten times. The V call is TRBV18, the J call TRBJ1-6; no definite D call. This CDR3 comprises 15 residues. Germline assignment: CDR1 KGHSH and CDR2 LQKENI. Between the trimmed V and J ends, which lost 1 base and 8 bases, there was a span of 12 bases. The chain's CDR3 is CASSPLSASYSPLHF. The CDR3 DNA follows: TGTGCCAGCTCACCACTGTCGGCATCGTATTCACCCCTCCACTTT.

The rearrangement joins TRBV7-6 to TRBJ2-5; 9 nucleotides align to TRBD1. Germline CDR1 and CDR2: SGHVS and FNYEAQ. This CDR3 has 16 amino acids. J gave up 1 base and V 5 bases, and 8 bases lay outside the gene matches. CDR3 nucleotide sequence: TGTGCCAGCAGCCCCCGGGGACAGGGAGGCCAAGAGACCCAGTACTTC. It specifies CASSPRGQGGQETQYF.

This clonotype was counted at least ten times. The chain is built from TRBV6-2 or TRBV6-3 and TRBJ1-2, with a tentative D call TRBD1 (6 bases). In germline, CDR1 is MNHEY, CDR2 SVGEGT. This CDR3 spans 14 amino acids. V was cut by 6 bases and J by 4 bases, with 15 bases left in between. CDR3 in amino acids: CASRETRQAYGYTF. CDR3 DNA: TGTGCCAGCAGAGAAACTAGACAGGCCTATGGCTACACCTTC.

This clonotype was seen repeatedly, ten times or more. The chain carries TRBV9 and TRBJ1-2; D is uncertain. The V and J ends lost 4 bases and 8 bases respectively, with 12 bases between them. The CDR3 spans 12 residues. CDR1 and CDR2 from the germline V gene are SGDLS and YYNGEE. The CDR3 sequence is CASSSRRGGYTF. The CDR3 DNA sequence: TGTGCCAGCAGCTCCCGACGAGGCGGCTACACCTTC.

The chain recombines TRBV23-1 with TRBJ2-5; D gene ambiguous. TRBV23-1 is an ORF; its function is uncertain. CDR3 size: 13 residues. Between the trimmed V and J ends, which lost 11 bases and 3 bases, there was a span of 16 bases. CDR3 protein: CARIGGPKETQYF. CDR3 DNA: TGCGCCCGAATAGGCGGACCCAAAGAGACCCAGTACTTC.

This clonotype was detected ten times or more. The V call is TRBV29-1, the J call TRBJ2-7; no definite D call. V was pared by 1 base and J by 3 bases, with 4 bases between. Germline V gene lookup returns CDR1 SQVTM and CDR2 ANQGSEA. This CDR3 is built from 11 residues. CDR3 sequence: CSVEGSYEQYF. The CDR3, as DNA: TGCAGCGTTGAAGGGAGCTACGAGCAGTACTTC.

At least ten counts were recorded for this clonotype. V and J are TRBV18 and TRBJ2-2; 8 nucleotides agree with TRBD1. The germline V gene encodes CDR1 KGHSH and CDR2 LQKENI. There are 16 residues in the CDR3. Trimming at V came to 2 bases and at J to 3 bases, leaving 5 bases not matched to a gene. In DNA, the CDR3 is TGTGCCAGCTCACCAATCAAACAGGGGGACACCGGGGAGCTGTTTTTT. Its protein is CASSPIKQGDTGELFF. Full variable domain (missing parts from reference TRBV18 and TRBJ2-2): NAGVMQNPRHLVRRRGQEARLRCSPMKGHSHVYWYRQLPEEGLKFMVYLQKENIIDESGMPKERFSAEFPKEGPSILRIQQVVRGDSAAYFCASSPIKQGDTGELFFGEGSRLTVL.

The table lists this clonotype with a few counts. The rearrangement uses TRBV5-5 and TRBJ2-5; D call uncertain. Germline values: CDR1 SGHKS, CDR2 YYEKEE (reference sequence). V was pared by 4 bases and J by 5 bases, with 12 bases between. The CDR3 spans 13 residues. The CDR3 spells CASSLDPLETQYF. The CDR3, as DNA: TGTGCCAGCAGCCTGGACCCTTTGGAGACCCAGTACTTC.

This clonotype was counted many times. The genes are TRBV5-1 and TRBJ2-2, with D possibly being TRBD2 (7 bases). Deletions cut 2 bases from V and 7 bases from J, with 12 bases between. Germline V gene sequence: CDR1 SGHRS, CDR2 YFSETQ. The CDR3 extends over 14 amino acids. Here the CDR3 reads CASSFGGRGGELFF. The CDR3 DNA is TGCGCCAGCAGCTTCGGGGGGCGAGGCGGGGAGCTGTTTTTT.

This rearrangement joins TRBV7-8 to TRBJ1-4; 10 bases fit TRBD1. The CDR3 spans 14 residues. V trimming: 5 bases; J trimming: 8 bases; junction bases outside the gene matches: 5. Germline V lookup: CDR1 SGHVS, CDR2 FQNEAQ. Here the CDR3 DNA reads TGTGCCAGCAGCCCGGACAGGGGGATGGAAAAACTGTTTTTT. This translates into CASSPDRGMEKLFF.